This passage covers 27 T cell receptor beta chains from one sample sequenced in a study of identical twins. TCRdb re-called the 5' RACE reads through MiXCR, storing one row per CDR3 protein. The repertoire holds some 1,700,000 distinct CDR3 sequences, around a third seen once, with around 0.25% in the top ten. The sequenced sample was cord blood. The receptor set was obtained from a newborn girl in good health.

The CDR3 protein is CASTALAGSYEQYF. The CDR3 DNA follows: TGTGCCAGCACCGCACTAGCGGGATCCTACGAGCAGTACTTC. The rearrangement joins TRBV6-5 to TRBJ2-7; 10 bases are shared with TRBD2. In germline, CDR1 is MNHEY, CDR2 SVGAGI. This CDR3 spans 14 amino acids. The trim removed 7 bases at V and 1 base at J, leaving 4 bases unmatched.

This clonotype occurred many times. The V gene is TRBV3-1, the J gene TRBJ2-4, with a weak D call TRBD2 (5 bases). The germline CDR1 and CDR2 sequences are LGHDT and YNNKEL (reference sequence). V gave up 0 bases and J gave up 0 bases, with 6 bases separating them. This CDR3 region has 15 residues. The CDR3 coding sequence is TGTGCCAGCAGCCAAGAGCGGGTAGCCAAAAACATTCAGTACTTC. It codes for CASSQERVAKNIQYF.

This clonotype was counted only a few times. CDR3 sequence reads: CASNVAGGLSDTQYF. For the CDR3, the DNA is TGCGCCAGCAACGTAGCGGGGGGGCTGTCAGATACGCAGTATTTT. The rearrangement links TRBV5-1 to TRBJ2-3, with 11 nucleotides matching TRBD2. Germline V gene data show CDR1 as SGHRS and CDR2 as YFSETQ. This CDR3 spans 15 amino acids. Trimming removed 6 bases from V and 4 bases from J; junction bases left unmatched: 7.

The chain links TRBV25-1 to TRBJ2-4; D remains ambiguous. The CDR3 extends over 15 amino acids. The germline CDR1 and CDR2 sequences are MGHDK and SYGVNS. The V and J ends lost 3 bases and 2 bases respectively, with 11 bases between them. The CDR3 nucleotides read TGTGCCAGCAGTGATGGGTTGGGTCCCAAAAACATTCAGTACTTC. This translates into CASSDGLGPKNIQYF.

This clonotype came up many times. The chain carries TRBV29-1 and TRBJ2-7; possibly TRBD2 for D (7 bases). Germline V CDR1 and CDR2: SQVTM, ANQGSEA. V was pared by 6 bases and J by 5 bases, with 17 bases between. CDR3 length: 13 residues. CDR3 protein: CSVQGGNGNEQYF. In nucleotides, the CDR3 is TGCAGCGTACAGGGAGGGAACGGCAACGAGCAGTACTTC.

This clonotype was detected only once. The CDR3 loop is CASSPGGRALEKLFF. CDR3 bases: TGTGCCAGCAGCCCAGGTGGGAGGGCCCTTGAAAAACTGTTTTTT. The V and J genes are TRBV7-2 and TRBJ1-4; D is ambiguous. CDR1 and CDR2 from the germline V gene are SGHTA and FQGNSA. V lost 5 bases, J lost 7 bases, and 17 bases lay in between. The CDR3 has 15 residues.

The chain combines TRBV29-1 with TRBJ2-1; 7 bases line up with TRBD1. The tail of the sequence fits TRBJ2-7 better, so the J call may be wrong. Per the germline V gene, CDR1 is SQVTM and CDR2 is ANQGSEA. This CDR3 comprises 14 residues. The CDR3 bases are TGCAGCGTCTGCAGGGGGTTCCCCTACAATGAGCAGTACTTC. Its translation is CSVCRGFPYNEQYF.

The chain joins TRBV10-3 to TRBJ2-3, with 8 bases aligning to TRBD2. The CDR3 loop spans 15 amino acids. Germline V gene lookup returns CDR1 ENHRY and CDR2 SYGVKD. With 4 bases clipped from V and 0 bases from J, the junction kept 3 bases outside the gene matches. CDR3 nucleotide sequence: TGTGCCATCAGTGGCGGGAGGCCGAGCACAGATACGCAGTATTTT. It encodes CAISGGRPSTDTQYF.

The rearrangement joins TRBV3-1 to TRBJ2-2; no reliable D call. In germline, CDR1 is LGHDT, CDR2 YNNKEL (reference sequence). This CDR3 has 15 amino acids. V gave up 0 bases and J gave up 4 bases, with 9 bases separating them. The CDR3 DNA is TGTGCCAGCAGCCAAGAATCTAGGAGCACCGGGGAGCTGTTTTTT. Its translation is CASSQESRSTGELFF.

In this sample, this clonotype turned up a few times. V and J are TRBV10-3 and TRBJ2-5; 9 nucleotides line up with TRBD2. CDR1 is ENHRY, CDR2 SYGVKD, per germline. The V and J ends lost 3 bases and 4 bases, in that order; junction bases with no gene match: 0. The CDR3 has 13 residues. CDR3 in amino acids: CAISDSGRETQYF. The DNA for the CDR3 is TGTGCCATCAGTGATAGCGGGAGAGAGACCCAGTACTTC.

This clonotype was observed a few times. J is TRBJ2-7 and V is TRBV20-1; D is uncertain. Germline V gene sequence: CDR1 DFQATT, CDR2 SNEGSKA (reference sequence). This CDR3 is built from 13 residues. The ends were cut back, 1 base at V and 3 bases at J, with 10 bases in the middle. In DNA, the CDR3 is TGCAGTGCTAGAGTCCAGGCCTACTACGAGCAGTACTTC. It codes for CSARVQAYYEQYF.

This clonotype has only one observation. This chain uses TRBV20-1 with TRBJ2-1; D remains ambiguous. Trimming took off 0 bases at V and 0 bases at J, with 12 bases between the two ends. The V gene's germline CDR1 is DFQATT and CDR2 SNEGSKA (reference sequence). The CDR3 runs 16 residues. CDR3 sequence (DNA): TGCAGTGCTAGAGATCTCCCTAAATACTCCTACAATGAGCAGTTCTTC. Encoded protein: CSARDLPKYSYNEQFF.

This clonotype has only a few counts. This chain joins TRBV20-1 and TRBJ2-3; 13 bases agree with TRBD2. This CDR3 region has 15 residues. The germline V gene has CDR1 DFQATT and CDR2 SNEGSKA (reference sequence). The V and J ends lost 3 bases and 5 bases, in that order; junction bases with no gene match: 5. The CDR3 DNA reads TGCAGTGCTAGGCCGGGACTAGCGGGAATAGATACGCAGTATTTT. The encoded protein is CSARPGLAGIDTQYF.

The V call is TRBV6-6, the J call TRBJ1-1; D not resolved. Per germline, CDR1 MNHNY and CDR2 SVGAGI (reference sequence). This CDR3 spans 14 amino acids. Trimming stripped 6 bases from V and 1 base from J, with 12 bases between. The CDR3 region has the DNA TGTGCCAGCAGCCCACAGTGGGGGAACACTGAAGCTTTCTTT. The encoded protein is CASSPQWGNTEAFF.

This clonotype has a handful of counts. The DNA for the CDR3 is TGTGCCAGCAGTTTATCCCAGCGGGAGATTTCCTACAATGAGCAGTTCTTC. Its protein is CASSLSQREISYNEQFF. The gene calls are TRBV2 and TRBJ2-1; 8 nucleotides align to TRBD2. Looked up from germline, CDR1 is SNHLY and CDR2 is FYNNEI. The CDR3 is 17 residues long. The V segment lost 5 bases and the J segment 1 base; nucleotides outside the gene matches: 10.

This clonotype was seen only a few times. The rearrangement links TRBV10-3 to TRBJ1-4; 7 nucleotides agree with TRBD1. With V trimmed by 10 bases and J by 0 bases, 8 bases remained unmatched. The CDR3 is 15 amino acids. Germline-derived CDR1 and CDR2 are ENHRY and SYGVKD. CDR3 region: CATRDRTSTNEKLFF. CDR3 in DNA: TGTGCCACCCGGGACAGAACCTCAACTAATGAAAAACTGTTTTTT.

As concerns this clonotype: Relative to the germline gene, one junction end is altered; a read error may explain this. The V gene is TRBV28, the J gene TRBJ1-2, with 10 bases that match TRBD1. Germline CDR1 reads MDHEN; CDR2 reads SYDVKM. The CDR3 totals 16 residues. In DNA form, the CDR3 reads TGTGCCAACAGTTTACCCCGACAGGGGGCATGGTATGGCTACACCTTC. It is translated as CANSLPRQGAWYGYTF.

This chain connects TRBV27 to TRBJ2-7; TRBD2 aligns across 12 bases. The ends lost 3 bases at V and 4 bases at J; junction bases unmatched: 7. The CDR3 has 16 amino acids. The germline CDR1 and CDR2 sequences are MNHEY and SMNVEV (reference sequence). CDR3 amino acids: CASSFSTSGRAYEQYF. Written as DNA, the CDR3 is TGTGCCAGCAGTTTTTCGACTAGCGGGAGAGCTTACGAGCAGTACTTC.

The CDR3 sequence is CASSPTRDYNSPLHF. The CDR3 DNA follows: TGTGCCAGCAGCCCCACGCGGGACTATAATTCACCCCTCCACTTT. This chain links TRBV5-6 with TRBJ1-6; D unresolved. The CDR3 loop spans 15 amino acids. V lost 4 bases, J lost 3 bases, and 11 bases lay in between. The germline V gene has CDR1 SGHDT and CDR2 YYEEEE.

The chain combines TRBV20-1 with TRBJ2-7, with 7 bases fitting TRBD2. CDR1 is DFQATT, CDR2 SNEGSKA, per germline (reference sequence). V was pared by 4 bases and J by 7 bases, with 13 bases of the junction left unmatched. The CDR3 length is 14 residues. The CDR3 DNA follows: TGCAGTGCTACATCTAGCGGAAGTTACAATGAGCAGTACTTC. Translated: CSATSSGSYNEQYF.

V is TRBV2 and J is TRBJ1-5; the D gene is possibly TRBD1 (6 bases). The CDR3 runs 17 residues. Between the trimmed V and J ends, which lost 2 bases and 0 bases, there was a span of 14 bases. Germline CDR1 is SNHLY and CDR2 is FYNNEI. The DNA for the CDR3 is TGTGCCAGCAGTGAAAGGGGGGGACCCCATAGCAATCAGCCCCAGCATTTT. Translated, it gives CASSERGGPHSNQPQHF.

This clonotype was counted between two and nine times. The chain's CDR3 is CASSLLLDNEQFF. CDR3 in DNA: TGTGCCAGCAGTTTATTGCTTGACAATGAGCAGTTCTTC. The chain recombines TRBV12-3 or TRBV12-4 with TRBJ2-1; the D is unclear. The V end was cut by 2 bases, the J end by 5 bases, with 7 bases between. The CDR3 totals 13 residues.

This clonotype was counted a few times. The chain has TRBV24-1 and TRBJ2-6; D uncertain. With 1 base removed from V and 4 bases from J, the gap between germline ends came to 4 bases. The germline V gene has CDR1 KGHDR and CDR2 SFDVKD. The CDR3 is made up of 14 amino acids. Written as DNA, the CDR3 is TGTGCCACCAGTGATTTCCAGGGGGCCAACGTCCTGACTTTC. This sequence encodes CATSDFQGANVLTF.

This clonotype was picked up a small number of times. The rearrangement links TRBV5-1 to TRBJ2-3; tentative D call: TRBD2 (6 bases). CDR3 length: 16 amino acids. In germline, CDR1 is SGHRS, CDR2 YFSETQ. Trimming took 1 base from V and 4 from J, leaving 16 bases between them. The CDR3 here is CASSLRLVLGADTQYF. CDR3 DNA: TGCGCCAGCAGCTTGCGACTAGTCCTTGGCGCAGATACGCAGTATTTT.

This clonotype was found a few times. This sequence joins TRBV7-2 and TRBJ2-3, with a tentative D call TRBD1 (5 bases). There are 15 residues in the CDR3. The germline gives CDR1 SGHTA, CDR2 FQGNSA. V dropped 3 bases and J dropped 6 bases, with 16 bases sitting between them. CDR3 in amino acids: CASSLGPGHPDTQYF. CDR3 nucleotide sequence: TGTGCCAGCAGCTTGGGGCCCGGTCATCCCGATACGCAGTATTTT. Full variable domain (remainder filled in from reference TRBV7-2 and TRBJ2-3): GAGVSQSPSNKVTEKGKDVELRCDPISGHTALYWYRQSLGQGLEFLIYFQGNSAPDKSGLPSDRFSAERTGGSVSTLTIQRTQQEDSAVYLCASSLGPGHPDTQYFGPGTRLTVL.

This clonotype has a single count. This sequence joins TRBV20-1 and TRBJ1-2, with 9 bases matching TRBD1. This CDR3 region has 13 residues. V lost 6 bases to trimming and J lost 2 bases; unmatched junction nucleotides: 4. Germline CDR1 DFQATT, CDR2 SNEGSKA (reference sequence). The CDR3 DNA follows: TGCAGTGCAGCCGGGACAGGGAACTATGGCTACACCTTC. Its protein is CSAAGTGNYGYTF.

This clonotype was seen a few times. The V gene is TRBV10-2, the J gene TRBJ2-7, with D unresolved. The CDR3 is 15 residues long. V was clipped by 6 bases and J by 1 base, with 16 bases between them. Germline V gene sequence: CDR1 WSHSY, CDR2 SAAADI. CDR3: CASRPSYRVSYEQYF. CDR3 DNA sequence: TGCGCCAGCAGACCCTCATATCGGGTTTCCTACGAGCAGTACTTC.